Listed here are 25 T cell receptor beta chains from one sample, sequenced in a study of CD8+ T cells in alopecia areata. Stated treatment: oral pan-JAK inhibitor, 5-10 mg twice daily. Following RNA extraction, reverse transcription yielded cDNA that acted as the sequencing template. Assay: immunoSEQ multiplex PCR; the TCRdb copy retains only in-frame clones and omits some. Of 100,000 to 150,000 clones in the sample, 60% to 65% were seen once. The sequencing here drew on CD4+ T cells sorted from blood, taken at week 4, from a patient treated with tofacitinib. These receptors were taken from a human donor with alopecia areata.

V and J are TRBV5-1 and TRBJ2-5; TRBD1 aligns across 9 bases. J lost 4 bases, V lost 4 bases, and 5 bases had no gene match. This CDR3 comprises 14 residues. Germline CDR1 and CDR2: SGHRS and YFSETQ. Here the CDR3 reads CASSTGTGRETQYF. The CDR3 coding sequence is TGCGCCAGCAGCACCGGGACAGGGAGAGAGACCCAGTACTTC.

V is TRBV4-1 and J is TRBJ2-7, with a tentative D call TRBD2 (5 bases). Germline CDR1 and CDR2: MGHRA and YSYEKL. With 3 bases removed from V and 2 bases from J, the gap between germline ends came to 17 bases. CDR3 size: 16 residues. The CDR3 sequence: CASSHAAARGAYEQYF. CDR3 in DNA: TGCGCCAGCAGCCATGCCGCTGCCCGGGGAGCCTACGAGCAGTACTTC.

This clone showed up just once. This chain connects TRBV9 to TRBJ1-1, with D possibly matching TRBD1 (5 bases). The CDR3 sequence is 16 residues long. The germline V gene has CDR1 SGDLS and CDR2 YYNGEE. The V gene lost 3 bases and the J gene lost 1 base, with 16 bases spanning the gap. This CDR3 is CASSEYVGAENTEAFF. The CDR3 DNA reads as TGTGCCAGCAGCGAATACGTTGGGGCCGAGAACACTGAAGCTTTCTTT.

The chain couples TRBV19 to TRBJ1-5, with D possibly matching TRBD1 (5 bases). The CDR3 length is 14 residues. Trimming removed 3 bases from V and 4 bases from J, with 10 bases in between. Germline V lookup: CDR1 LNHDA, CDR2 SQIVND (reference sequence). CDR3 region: CASSIGGSNQPQHF. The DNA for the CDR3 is TGTGCCAGTAGTATTGGGGGAAGTAATCAGCCCCAGCATTTT.

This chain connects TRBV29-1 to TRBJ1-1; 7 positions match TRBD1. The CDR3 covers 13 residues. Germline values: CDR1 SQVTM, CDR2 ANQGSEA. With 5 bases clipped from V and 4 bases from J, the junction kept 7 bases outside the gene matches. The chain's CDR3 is CSVLTGALTEAFF. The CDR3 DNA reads TGCAGCGTTCTAACAGGGGCCCTCACTGAAGCTTTCTTT.

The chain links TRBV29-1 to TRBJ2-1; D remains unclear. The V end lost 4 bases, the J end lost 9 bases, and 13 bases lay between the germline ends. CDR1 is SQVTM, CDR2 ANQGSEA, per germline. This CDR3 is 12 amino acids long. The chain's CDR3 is CSVGWMGSEQFF. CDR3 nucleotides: TGCAGCGTTGGGTGGATGGGCTCTGAGCAGTTCTTC.

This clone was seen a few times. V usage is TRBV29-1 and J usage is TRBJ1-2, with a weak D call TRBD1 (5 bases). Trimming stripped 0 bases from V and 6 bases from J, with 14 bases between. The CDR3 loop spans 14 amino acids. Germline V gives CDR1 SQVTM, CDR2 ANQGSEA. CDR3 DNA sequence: TGCAGCGTTGAAGAGGGGCGAGGAAGGAATGGCTACACCTTC. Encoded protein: CSVEEGRGRNGYTF.

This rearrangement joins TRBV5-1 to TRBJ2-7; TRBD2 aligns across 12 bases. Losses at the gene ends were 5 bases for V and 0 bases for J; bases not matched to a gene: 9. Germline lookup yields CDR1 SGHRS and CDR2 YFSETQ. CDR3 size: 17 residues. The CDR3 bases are TGCGCCAGCAGACCTACTAGCGGGGGGCATAGCTCCTACGAGCAGTACTTC. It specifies CASRPTSGGHSSYEQYF.

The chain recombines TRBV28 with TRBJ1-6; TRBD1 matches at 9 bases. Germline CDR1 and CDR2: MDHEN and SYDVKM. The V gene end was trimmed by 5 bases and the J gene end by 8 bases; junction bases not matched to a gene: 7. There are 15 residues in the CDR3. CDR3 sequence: CASSQPGQGYSPLHF. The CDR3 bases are TGTGCCAGCAGTCAGCCGGGACAGGGATATTCACCCCTCCACTTT. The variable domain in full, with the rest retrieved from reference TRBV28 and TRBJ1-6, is DVKVTQSSRYLVKRTGEKVFLECVQDMDHENMFWYRQDPGLGLRLIYFSYDVKMKEKGDIPEGYSVSREKKERFSLILESASTNQTSMYLCASSQPGQGYSPLHFGNGTRLTVT.

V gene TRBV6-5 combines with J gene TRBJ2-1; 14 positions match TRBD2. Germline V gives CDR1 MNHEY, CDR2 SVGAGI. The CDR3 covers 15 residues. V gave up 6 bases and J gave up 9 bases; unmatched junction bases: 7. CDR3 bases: TGTGCCAGCAGCCGACTAGCGGGAGGGCGAGGTGAGCAGTTCTTC. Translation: CASSRLAGGRGEQFF.

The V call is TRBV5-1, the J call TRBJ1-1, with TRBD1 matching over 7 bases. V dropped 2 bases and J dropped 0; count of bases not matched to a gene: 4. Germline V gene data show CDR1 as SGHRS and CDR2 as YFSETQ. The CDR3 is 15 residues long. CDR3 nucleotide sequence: TGCGCCAGCAGCTTTGGCGGACAGGTGAACACTGAAGCTTTCTTT. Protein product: CASSFGGQVNTEAFF.

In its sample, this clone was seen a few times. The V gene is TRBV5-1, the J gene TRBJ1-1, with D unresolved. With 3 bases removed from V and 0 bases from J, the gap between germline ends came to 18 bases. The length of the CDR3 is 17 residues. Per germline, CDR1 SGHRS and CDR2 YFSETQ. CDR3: CASSSDGVVNMNTEAFF. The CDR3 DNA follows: TGCGCCAGCAGCTCGGATGGAGTAGTTAACATGAACACTGAAGCTTTCTTT.

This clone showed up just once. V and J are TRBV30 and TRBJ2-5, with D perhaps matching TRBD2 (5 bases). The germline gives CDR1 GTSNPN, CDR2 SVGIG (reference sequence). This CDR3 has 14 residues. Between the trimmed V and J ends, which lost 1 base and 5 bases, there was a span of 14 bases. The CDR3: CAWSGASWEETQYF. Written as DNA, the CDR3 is TGTGCCTGGAGTGGGGCTAGCTGGGAGGAGACCCAGTACTTC.

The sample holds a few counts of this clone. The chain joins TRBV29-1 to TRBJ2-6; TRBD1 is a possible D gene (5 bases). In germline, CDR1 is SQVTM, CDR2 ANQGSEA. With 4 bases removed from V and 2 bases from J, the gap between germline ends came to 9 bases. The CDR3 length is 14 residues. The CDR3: CSVAAGTGANVLTF. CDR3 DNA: TGCAGCGTTGCAGCAGGGACTGGGGCCAACGTCCTGACTTTC.

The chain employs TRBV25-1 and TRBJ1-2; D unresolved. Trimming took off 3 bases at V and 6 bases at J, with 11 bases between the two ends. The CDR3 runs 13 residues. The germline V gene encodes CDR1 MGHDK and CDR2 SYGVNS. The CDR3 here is CASSERVYHGYTF. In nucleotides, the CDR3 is TGTGCCAGCAGTGAGCGGGTCTACCATGGCTACACCTTC.

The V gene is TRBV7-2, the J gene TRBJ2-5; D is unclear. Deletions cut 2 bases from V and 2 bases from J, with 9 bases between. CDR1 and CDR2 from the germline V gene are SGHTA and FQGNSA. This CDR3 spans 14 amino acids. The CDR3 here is CASSLFGSQETQYF. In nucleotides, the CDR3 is TGTGCCAGCAGCTTATTCGGCAGTCAAGAGACCCAGTACTTC.

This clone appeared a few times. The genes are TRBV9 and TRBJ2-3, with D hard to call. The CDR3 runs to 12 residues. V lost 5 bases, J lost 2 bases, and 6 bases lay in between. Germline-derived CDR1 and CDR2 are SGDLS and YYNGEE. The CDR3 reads CASSEDTDTQYF. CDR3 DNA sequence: TGTGCCAGCAGTGAGGACACAGATACGCAGTATTTT.

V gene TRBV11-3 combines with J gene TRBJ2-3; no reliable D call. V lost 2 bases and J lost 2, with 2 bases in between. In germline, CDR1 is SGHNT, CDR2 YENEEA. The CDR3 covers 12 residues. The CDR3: CASSLHTDTQYF. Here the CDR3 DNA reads TGTGCCAGCAGCTTACACACAGATACGCAGTATTTT.

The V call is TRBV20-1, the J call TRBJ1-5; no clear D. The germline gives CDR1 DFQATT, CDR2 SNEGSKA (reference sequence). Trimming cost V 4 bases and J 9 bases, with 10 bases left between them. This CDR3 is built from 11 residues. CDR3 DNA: TGCAGTGCTATCCGTTCGGGGCCCCAGCATTTT. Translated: CSAIRSGPQHF.

Here the CDR3 reads CATLYRAGSPLHF. The CDR3 bases are TGTGCCACCTTATACAGGGCTGGCTCACCCCTCCACTTT. This chain joins TRBV6-1 and TRBJ1-6, with D possibly being TRBD1 (6 bases). Deletions cut 10 bases from V and 10 bases from J, with 17 bases between. In germline, CDR1 is MNHNS, CDR2 SASEGT. This CDR3 has 13 residues.

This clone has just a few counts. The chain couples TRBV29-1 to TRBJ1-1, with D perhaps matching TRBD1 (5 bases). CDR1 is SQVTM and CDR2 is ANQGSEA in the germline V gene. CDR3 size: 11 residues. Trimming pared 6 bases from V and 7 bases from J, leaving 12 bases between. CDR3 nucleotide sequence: TGCAGCGTCCCTAGAGGGGATGAAGCTTTCTTT. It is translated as CSVPRGDEAFF. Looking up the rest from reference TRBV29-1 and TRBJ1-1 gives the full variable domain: SAVISQKPSRDICQRGTSLTIQCQVDSQVTMMFWYRQQPGQSLTLIATANQGSEATYESGFVIDKFPISRPNLTFSTLTVSNMSPEDSSIYLCSVPRGDEAFFGQGTRLTVV.

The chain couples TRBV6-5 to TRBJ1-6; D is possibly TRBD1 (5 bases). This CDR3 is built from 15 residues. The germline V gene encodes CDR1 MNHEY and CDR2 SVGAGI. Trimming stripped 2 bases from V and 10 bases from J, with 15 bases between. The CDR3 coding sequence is TGTGCCAGCAGTTACCGGCAGGGTAGCCGATCACCCCTCCACTTT. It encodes CASSYRQGSRSPLHF.

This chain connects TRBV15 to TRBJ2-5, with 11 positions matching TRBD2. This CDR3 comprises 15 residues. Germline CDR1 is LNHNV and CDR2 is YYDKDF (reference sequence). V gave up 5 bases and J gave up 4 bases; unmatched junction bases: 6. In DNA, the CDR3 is TGTGCCACCAGCGGTAGCGGGGGGGCCGGAGAGACCCAGTACTTC. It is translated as CATSGSGGAGETQYF.

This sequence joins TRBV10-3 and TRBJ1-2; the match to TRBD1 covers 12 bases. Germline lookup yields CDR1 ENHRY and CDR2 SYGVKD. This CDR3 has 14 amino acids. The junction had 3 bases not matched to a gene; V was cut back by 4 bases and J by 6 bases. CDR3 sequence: CAISGDRGQDGYTF. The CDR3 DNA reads TGTGCCATCAGTGGGGACAGGGGGCAGGATGGCTACACCTTC.

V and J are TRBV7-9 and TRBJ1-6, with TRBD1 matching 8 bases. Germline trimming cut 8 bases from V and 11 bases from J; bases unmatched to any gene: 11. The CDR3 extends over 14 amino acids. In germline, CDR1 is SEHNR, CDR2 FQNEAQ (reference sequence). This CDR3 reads CASSPSGQGAPLHF. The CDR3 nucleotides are TGTGCCAGCTCCCCGTCCGGACAGGGTGCACCCCTCCACTTT.